Listed here are 13 T cell receptor beta chains from one sample, sequenced in a study of CD8 T cells in ankylosing spondylitis. Study-wide findings and caveats: Fewer than ten highly homologous variants made up a TCR beta motif that seemed to typify ankylosing spondylitis blood.

TCRdb independently ran MiXCR on the 5' RACE reads; one entry per CDR3 protein. The table has 650,000 to 800,000 distinct CDR3 sequences, 15% to 20% seen once. These receptors are not linked to any known antigen. Sequenced: blood, either unsorted or a sorted T cell fraction (not recorded which). These receptors all stem from a male donor with ankylosing spondylitis.

This chain connects TRBV12-3 or TRBV12-4 to TRBJ1-2; D is perhaps TRBD1 (5 bases). The V and J ends lost 6 bases and 4 bases respectively, with 12 bases between them. The CDR3 sequence is 13 residues long. Here the CDR3 DNA reads TGTGCCAGCAGGGGGCGATTCTCCTATGGCTACACCTTC. This sequence encodes CASRGRFSYGYTF.

This clonotype was seen a few times. The chain combines TRBV12-3 or TRBV12-4 with TRBJ1-1; 12 positions agree with TRBD1. This CDR3 region has 15 residues. J was trimmed by 10 bases and V by 6 bases; bases with no gene match: 12. CDR3 protein: CASRSGTGGLPGAFF. CDR3 bases: TGTGCCAGCAGATCCGGGACAGGGGGCCTCCCTGGAGCTTTCTTT.

This chain joins TRBV6-5 and TRBJ2-7; TRBD2 aligns across 8 bases. V was pared by 0 bases and J by 2 bases, with 3 bases of the junction left unmatched. CDR3 length: 15 amino acids. CDR1 and CDR2 from the germline V gene are MNHEY and SVGAGI. The CDR3 spells CASSYSREGPYEQYF. The CDR3 DNA sequence: TGTGCCAGCAGTTACTCCCGGGAGGGCCCCTACGAGCAGTACTTC.

This chain links TRBV4-1 with TRBJ2-5; 8 bases match TRBD1. Germline-derived CDR1 and CDR2 are MGHRA and YSYEKL. The CDR3 extends over 15 amino acids. J was trimmed by 3 bases and V by 0 bases; bases with no gene match: 3. Here the CDR3 reads CASSQERTGKETQYF. DNA for the CDR3: TGCGCCAGCAGCCAAGAAAGGACAGGGAAAGAGACCCAGTACTTC.

This clonotype occurred a few times. This rearrangement joins TRBV29-1 to TRBJ1-2, with 9 bases lining up with TRBD1. The trim removed 3 bases at V and 5 bases at J, leaving 4 bases unmatched. This CDR3 has 13 amino acids. The germline V gene encodes CDR1 SQVTM and CDR2 ANQGSEA. Written as DNA, the CDR3 is TGCAGCGTTGAGGGACAGGGCCCATATGGCTACACCTTC. This gives the protein CSVEGQGPYGYTF.

This clonotype was seen a few times. The chain uses TRBV2 and TRBJ2-3, with TRBD2 matching 9 bases. This CDR3 spans 15 amino acids. Per germline, CDR1 SNHLY and CDR2 FYNNEI. J gave up 2 bases and V 4 bases, and 4 bases lay outside the gene matches. The CDR3 DNA follows: TGTGCCAGCAGTGTGGCTAGCGGGGTCACAGATACGCAGTATTTT. Translated, it gives CASSVASGVTDTQYF.

This clonotype was counted only a few times. The chain recombines TRBV18 with TRBJ2-7; D is unclear. CDR3 length equals 14 residues. CDR1 is KGHSH, CDR2 LQKENI, per germline. V lost 6 bases and J lost 0, with 12 bases in between. Written as DNA, the CDR3 is TGTGCCAGCTCCCCTCAAGAACCCTCCTACGAGCAGTACTTC. Residues: CASSPQEPSYEQYF.

V and J are TRBV3-1 and TRBJ2-3; D could derive from TRBD1 or TRBD2 (5 bases each). V dropped 0 bases and J dropped 4 bases, with 23 bases sitting between them. Looked up from germline, CDR1 is LGHDT and CDR2 is YNNKEL (reference sequence). CDR3 size: 19 residues. This chain's CDR3 is CASSQDGDTGASWADTQYF. DNA for the CDR3: TGTGCCAGCAGCCAAGATGGGGATACCGGGGCTAGCTGGGCAGATACGCAGTATTTT.

The chain has TRBV4-1 and TRBJ1-5; no definite D call. The germline V gene has CDR1 MGHRA and CDR2 YSYEKL. V was trimmed by 1 base and J by 5 bases, leaving 12 bases between them. The CDR3 spans 15 residues. Written as DNA, the CDR3 is TGCGCCAGCAGCCAAGGCGGGAGGAATTATCAGCCCCAGCATTTT. Translated, it gives CASSQGGRNYQPQHF.

CDR3 sequence reads: CASSSTRGLQETQYF. The CDR3 nucleotides are TGTGCCAGCAGCTCGACGAGGGGCTTACAAGAGACCCAGTACTTC. The rearrangement joins TRBV7-9 to TRBJ2-5; possibly TRBD1 or TRBD2 for D (5 bases each). Germline loops: CDR1 SEHNR, CDR2 FQNEAQ (reference sequence). CDR3 length equals 15 residues. The ends were cut back, 4 bases at V and 2 bases at J, with 14 bases in the middle.

The chain uses TRBV6-6 and TRBJ2-5; perhaps D is TRBD1 or TRBD2 (6 bases each). Trimming removed 7 bases at V and 2 bases at J, with 17 bases between. The CDR3 spans 15 residues. The germline CDR1 and CDR2 sequences are MNHNY and SVGAGI (reference sequence). CDR3 region: CASKRSGAEQETQYF. CDR3 coding DNA: TGTGCCAGCAAGCGCTCGGGGGCCGAACAAGAGACCCAGTACTTC.

The V and J genes are TRBV14 and TRBJ1-4; D is possibly TRBD1 (5 bases). Germline V lookup: CDR1 SGHDN, CDR2 FVKESK. The CDR3 covers 17 residues. V gave up 4 bases and J gave up 8 bases, with 23 bases separating them. In DNA form, the CDR3 reads TGTGCCAGCAGCCCATTGGGGGAAATGATTCCCTCGGAAAAACTGTTTTTT. This gives the protein CASSPLGEMIPSEKLFF.

The chain recombines TRBV6-1 with TRBJ2-5, with 8 bases aligning to TRBD1. The CDR3 contains 14 residues. The germline V gene has CDR1 MNHNS and CDR2 SASEGT. V was pared by 5 bases and J by 1 base, with 3 bases of the junction left unmatched. The CDR3 DNA reads TGTGCCAGCAGTACGACAGGGGCCCAAGAGACCCAGTACTTC. Protein: CASSTTGAQETQYF.